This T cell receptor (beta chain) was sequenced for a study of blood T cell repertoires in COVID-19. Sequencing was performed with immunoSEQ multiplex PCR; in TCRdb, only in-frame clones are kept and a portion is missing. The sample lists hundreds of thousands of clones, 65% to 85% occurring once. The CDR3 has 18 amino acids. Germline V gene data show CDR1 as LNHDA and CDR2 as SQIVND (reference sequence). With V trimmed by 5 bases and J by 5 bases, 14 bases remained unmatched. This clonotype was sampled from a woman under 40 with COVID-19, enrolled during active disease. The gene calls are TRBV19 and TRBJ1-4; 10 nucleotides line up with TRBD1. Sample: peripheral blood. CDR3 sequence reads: CASSDRDRGRFLNEKLFF. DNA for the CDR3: TGTGCCAGTAGTGACCGGGACAGGGGTCGATTCCTGAATGAAAAACTGTTTTTT.